Below, 30 T cell receptor beta chains from the same sample are listed, as sequenced in a study of shared clonotypes between healthy human individuals. The protocol was immunoSEQ multiplex PCR, while the TCRdb copy is restricted to in-frame clones and leaves out a portion. The data show roughly 660,000 clones, with 90% seen just once and more than 30% held by the top ten. The sequenced sample was memory CD8+ T cells from PBMCs. Subset: CD45RO+ cells pooled with CCR7-negative TemRA cells. The receptor source for this set is a man aged 18 to 30 in good health. Some clones in this sample may be carry-over from other donors' samples.

V is TRBV19 and J is TRBJ2-7; 7 bases align to TRBD2. CDR3 length: 14 residues. The germline V gene encodes CDR1 LNHDA and CDR2 SQIVND (reference sequence). Unmatched junction bases numbered 4, after V lost 3 bases and J lost 2 bases. CDR3 nucleotide sequence: TGTGCCAGTAGTATTTACGGGAGGCCCTACGAGCAGTACTTC. Residues: CASSIYGRPYEQYF.

The V gene is TRBV28, the J gene TRBJ1-2, with 11 bases aligning to TRBD1. Trimming removed 5 bases from V and 8 bases from J; junction bases left unmatched: 7. Germline V gene sequence: CDR1 MDHEN, CDR2 SYDVKM. CDR3 size: 14 residues. CDR3 bases: TGTGCCAGCAGTCCGGGACAGGGGGGTTCCGGCTACACCTTC. Translated: CASSPGQGGSGYTF.

The J gene is TRBJ1-1, the V gene TRBV30; 9 nucleotides line up with TRBD1. The junction had 1 base not matched to a gene; V was cut back by 5 bases and J by 3 bases. Germline CDR1 and CDR2: GTSNPN and SVGIG (reference sequence). This CDR3 spans 12 amino acids. The CDR3 loop is CAWDRGDTEAFF. The CDR3, as DNA: TGTGCCTGGGACAGGGGGGACACTGAAGCTTTCTTT.

This chain connects TRBV10-3 to TRBJ2-2, with 10 bases matching TRBD1. CDR1 is ENHRY, CDR2 SYGVKD, per germline. The V gene end was trimmed by 6 bases and the J gene end by 7 bases; junction bases not matched to a gene: 5. This CDR3 region has 14 residues. DNA for the CDR3: TGTGCCATCAGCGAAGGGACAGGGGTCGGGGAGCTGTTTTTT. Its translation is CAISEGTGVGELFF.

J is TRBJ2-3 and V is TRBV29-1, with 8 nucleotides matching TRBD1. This CDR3 has 12 amino acids. Looked up from germline, CDR1 is SQVTM and CDR2 is ANQGSEA. V gave up 6 bases and J gave up 3 bases; unmatched junction bases: 2. In DNA form, the CDR3 reads TGCAGCGTGGACAGGGAAACAGATACGCAGTATTTT. It translates to CSVDRETDTQYF.

This clone has just one count. V and J are TRBV27 and TRBJ2-6; a weak D match, TRBD2 (6 bases). Trimming took off 1 base at V and 2 bases at J, with 9 bases between the two ends. The germline gives CDR1 MNHEY, CDR2 SMNVEV (reference sequence). The CDR3 consists of 16 residues. Written as DNA, the CDR3 is TGTGCCAGCAGTTTATTGACTAGTACTGGGGCCAACGTCCTGACTTTC. Amino acids: CASSLLTSTGANVLTF.

This chain uses TRBV9 with TRBJ2-7; 7 nucleotides align to TRBD1. J was trimmed by 3 bases and V by 3 bases; bases with no gene match: 9. The germline V gene encodes CDR1 SGDLS and CDR2 YYNGEE. The CDR3 runs to 15 residues. The CDR3 loop reads CASSAGQAARYEQYF. CDR3 sequence (DNA): TGTGCCAGCAGCGCCGGACAGGCCGCCCGCTACGAGCAGTACTTC.

The chain employs TRBV28 and TRBJ2-1, with a weak D call TRBD1 (6 bases). Germline assignment: CDR1 MDHEN and CDR2 SYDVKM. This CDR3 has 13 residues. V was pared by 7 bases and J by 7 bases, with 14 bases between. CDR3 protein: CASILGGSNEQFF. CDR3 sequence (DNA): TGTGCCAGCATTCTTGGGGGCTCGAATGAGCAGTTCTTC.

This chain connects TRBV7-2 to TRBJ1-5; the D is unclear. Germline CDR1 SGHTA, CDR2 FQGNSA. V was pared by 3 bases and J by 7 bases, with 22 bases between. The CDR3 length is 17 residues. The CDR3 DNA follows: TGTGCCAGCAGCTTGGTCGTGGGTTACCCTCCAAGCCAGCCCCAGCATTTT. Encoded protein: CASSLVVGYPPSQPQHF.

The chain uses TRBV4-2 and TRBJ1-2, with TRBD1 identical over 7 bases. In germline, CDR1 is LGHNA, CDR2 YNFKEQ. The trim removed 3 bases at V and 2 bases at J, leaving 6 bases unmatched. This CDR3 region has 15 residues. CDR3 sequence: CASSQPRDSNYGYTF. As DNA, the CDR3 is TGTGCCAGCAGCCAGCCCAGGGACAGCAACTATGGCTACACCTTC.

The chain links TRBV7-9 to TRBJ2-1; no clear D. Germline V gives CDR1 SEHNR, CDR2 FQNEAQ (reference sequence). V was cut by 2 bases and J by 6 bases, with 5 bases left in between. There are 12 residues in the CDR3. CDR3 bases: TGTGCCAGCAGCTTATCGAGCAATGAGCAGTTCTTC. Translating gives CASSLSSNEQFF.

The rearrangement uses TRBV7-6 and TRBJ2-2; D is possibly TRBD1 or TRBD2 (6 bases each). Germline-derived CDR1 and CDR2 are SGHVS and FNYEAQ. V shed 5 bases and J shed 7 bases, with 20 bases lying between them. This CDR3 is built from 16 residues. CDR3 coding DNA: TGTGCCAGCAGCCCGGGGGCGGGAACAGGCATCGGGGAGCTGTTTTTT. The encoded protein is CASSPGAGTGIGELFF.

This chain joins TRBV9 and TRBJ1-2; possibly TRBD1 for D (5 bases). Trimming stripped 4 bases from V and 8 bases from J, with 15 bases between. CDR3 length: 13 residues. Germline lookup yields CDR1 SGDLS and CDR2 YYNGEE. The CDR3 spells CASSLGTLGGYTF. As DNA, the CDR3 is TGTGCCAGCAGCCTAGGGACGCTTGGAGGCTACACCTTC. The entire variable domain, with the rest obtained from reference TRBV9 and TRBJ1-2, is as follows: DSGVTQTPKHLITATGQRVTLRCSPRSGDLSVYWYQQSLDQGLQFLIQYYNGEERAKGNILERFSAQQFPDLHSELNLSSLELGDSALYFCASSLGTLGGYTFGSGTRLTVV.

V gene TRBV4-1 combines with J gene TRBJ2-7, with 8 bases that match TRBD2. The CDR3 loop spans 15 amino acids. Trimming took 1 base from V and 4 from J; bases not matched to a gene: 6. The germline V gene encodes CDR1 MGHRA and CDR2 YSYEKL. The CDR3 region has the DNA TGCGCCAGCAGCCAAGTAACGCCGGGAGGGTACGAGCAGTACTTC. It is translated as CASSQVTPGGYEQYF.

The CDR3 loop reads CASSIDRGLDGEPYEQYF. For the CDR3, the DNA is TGCGCCAGCAGCATCGACAGGGGGCTAGACGGGGAACCCTACGAGCAGTACTTC. V gene TRBV5-1 combines with J gene TRBJ2-7; 10 nucleotides match TRBD1. This CDR3 is built from 18 residues. The germline CDR1 and CDR2 sequences are SGHRS and YFSETQ. The ends lost 4 bases at V and 2 bases at J; junction bases unmatched: 15.

This clone was counted a single time. The chain joins TRBV2 to TRBJ2-3, with 16 bases identical to TRBD2. Germline CDR1 is SNHLY and CDR2 is FYNNEI. The CDR3 length is 19 residues. J gave up 3 bases and V 6 bases, and 12 bases lay outside the gene matches. The CDR3 DNA reads TGTGCCAGCAGAGGGACTAGCGGGAGGGTTACTCTAGCAACAGATACGCAGTATTTT. Translated: CASRGTSGRVTLATDTQYF.

This clone was seen only a few times. The chain employs TRBV19 and TRBJ1-1; no clear D. V was shortened by 5 bases and J by 1 base, with 11 bases between the two germline ends. This CDR3 is built from 14 residues. The V gene's germline CDR1 is LNHDA and CDR2 SQIVND (reference sequence). CDR3 nucleotide sequence: TGTGCCAGTAGTCTGCCCCGCCGGAACACTGAAGCTTTCTTT. This sequence encodes CASSLPRRNTEAFF.

The chain has TRBV27 and TRBJ2-7; D is uncertain. CDR3 length: 13 residues. Germline V CDR1 and CDR2: MNHEY, SMNVEV (reference sequence). V was shortened by 1 base and J by 6 bases, with 10 bases between the two germline ends. CDR3 bases: TGTGCCAGCAGTTTATTACCTGTGGCCGAGCAGTACTTC. Amino acids: CASSLLPVAEQYF.

The chain joins TRBV6-5 to TRBJ2-3; 10 bases line up with TRBD1. V gave up 2 bases and J gave up 4 bases; unmatched junction bases: 6. This CDR3 is built from 16 residues. CDR1 is MNHEY, CDR2 SVGAGI, per germline. DNA for the CDR3: TGTGCCAGCAGTTACATTGACGGGACAGGGGCAGATACGCAGTATTTT. It translates to CASSYIDGTGADTQYF.

This clone came up once. This chain uses TRBV7-6 with TRBJ1-1; tentatively, D is TRBD1 (5 bases). Trimming pared 0 bases from V and 8 bases from J, leaving 16 bases between. The CDR3 runs to 15 residues. Germline-derived CDR1 and CDR2 are SGHVS and FNYEAQ. The CDR3 DNA reads TGTGCCAGCAGCTTAGCGCCTGGCAGGGCTGGAGAAGCTTTCTTT. Residues: CASSLAPGRAGEAFF.

This chain links TRBV5-8 with TRBJ2-4, with 8 bases identical to TRBD1. Per germline, CDR1 SGHTS and CDR2 YDEGEE. This CDR3 comprises 16 residues. Germline trimming cut 2 bases from V and 1 base from J; bases unmatched to any gene: 5. CDR3 DNA sequence: TGTGCCAGCAGCTTTTCAGGGGGCATGGCCAAAAACATTCAGTACTTC. Its translation: CASSFSGGMAKNIQYF.

In the case of this clone: This sample also contains other DNA sequences that code for the same CDR3. This sequence joins TRBV10-3 and TRBJ2-7; D may be TRBD1 or TRBD2 (6 bases each). V was shortened by 0 bases and J by 1 base, with 10 bases between the two germline ends. The CDR3 extends over 15 amino acids. Germline V lookup: CDR1 ENHRY, CDR2 SYGVKD. CDR3: CAISESGAGSYEQYF. The CDR3 DNA reads as TGTGCCATCAGTGAGTCGGGGGCGGGATCCTACGAGCAGTACTTC.

This chain connects TRBV28 to TRBJ2-7; a weak D match, TRBD1 (6 bases). CDR3 length: 14 residues. Per germline, CDR1 MDHEN and CDR2 SYDVKM. V lost 5 bases to trimming and J lost 3 bases, with 14 bases between them. The CDR3 DNA reads TGTGCCAGCAGTCTCACAGGGTTTAGCTACGAGCAGTACTTC. Translated, it gives CASSLTGFSYEQYF. The full variable domain, with the rest looked up from reference TRBV28 and TRBJ2-7, is DVKVTQSSRYLVKRTGEKVFLECVQDMDHENMFWYRQDPGLGLRLIYFSYDVKMKEKGDIPEGYSVSREKKERFSLILESASTNQTSMYLCASSLTGFSYEQYFGPGTRLTVT.

Points on this clone: This sample includes further DNA sequences coding for the same CDR3. The chain joins TRBV6-5 to TRBJ1-1; D remains ambiguous. This CDR3 is 11 amino acids long. The V gene lost 4 bases and the J gene lost 5 bases, with 5 bases spanning the gap. Germline CDR1 and CDR2: MNHEY and SVGAGI. CDR3 in DNA: TGTGCCAGCAGTTCCGGGACTGAAGCTTTCTTT. It translates to CASSSGTEAFF.

This clone was recorded only once. At the DNA level, this CDR3 is encoded by other sequences in the same sample as well. CDR3 DNA: TGTGCCAGCAGTTTATGGACTAGCGGGAGCGGGTACGAGCAGTACTTC. Translated: CASSLWTSGSGYEQYF. The rearrangement links TRBV28 to TRBJ2-7, with TRBD2 matching 12 bases. Per the germline V gene, CDR1 is MDHEN and CDR2 is SYDVKM. The CDR3 covers 16 residues. Germline trimming cut 0 bases from V and 4 bases from J; bases unmatched to any gene: 4.

The chain carries TRBV9 and TRBJ2-7, with 10 bases identical to TRBD2. The CDR3 contains 15 residues. V gave up 2 bases and J gave up 2 bases; unmatched junction bases: 4. The germline V gene has CDR1 SGDLS and CDR2 YYNGEE. CDR3 nucleotide sequence: TGTGCCAGCAGCGTCTCCGGGACTAGCGCCTACGAGCAGTACTTC. Translating it yields CASSVSGTSAYEQYF. Filled out from reference TRBV9 and TRBJ2-7, the complete variable domain reads DSGVTQTPKHLITATGQRVTLRCSPRSGDLSVYWYQQSLDQGLQFLIQYYNGEERAKGNILERFSAQQFPDLHSELNLSSLELGDSALYFCASSVSGTSAYEQYFGPGTRLTVT.

The CDR3 reads CASSLPTSGVYEQYF. The CDR3 nucleotides read TGTGCCAGCAGCCTACCGACTAGCGGGGTCTACGAGCAGTACTTC. V is TRBV27 and J is TRBJ2-7; 11 nucleotides agree with TRBD2. This CDR3 has 15 residues. Germline values: CDR1 MNHEY, CDR2 SMNVEV (reference sequence). The junction had 7 bases not matched to a gene; V was cut back by 6 bases and J by 3 bases.

This chain links TRBV29-1 with TRBJ2-7; D may be TRBD2 (5 bases). This CDR3 is built from 10 residues. Trimming pared 5 bases from V and 7 bases from J, leaving 9 bases between. Germline CDR1 and CDR2: SQVTM and ANQGSEA. CDR3 DNA: TGCAGCGTTCAGAGCGGAGAGCAGTACTTC. Encoded protein: CSVQSGEQYF.

The CDR3 DNA is TGTGCCAGCAGTTCTTGGACAGGGGGCAATCAGCCCCAGCATTTT. It is translated as CASSSWTGGNQPQHF. V and J are TRBV28 and TRBJ1-5; TRBD1 matches at 9 bases. CDR3 length: 15 amino acids. V shed 4 bases, J shed 2 bases, and the junction held 3 bases outside the gene matches. The V gene's germline CDR1 is MDHEN and CDR2 SYDVKM.

Concerning this clone itself: Additional DNA sequences in this sample encode the identical CDR3. The gene calls are TRBV6-1 and TRBJ2-7; the D is unclear. Germline V CDR1 and CDR2: MNHNS, SASEGT. The CDR3 contains 13 residues. The V and J ends lost 1 base and 2 bases respectively, with 6 bases between them. In DNA form, the CDR3 reads TGTGCCAGCAGTGAAGTCGGTCCCTACGAGCAGTACTTC. Its translation is CASSEVGPYEQYF.